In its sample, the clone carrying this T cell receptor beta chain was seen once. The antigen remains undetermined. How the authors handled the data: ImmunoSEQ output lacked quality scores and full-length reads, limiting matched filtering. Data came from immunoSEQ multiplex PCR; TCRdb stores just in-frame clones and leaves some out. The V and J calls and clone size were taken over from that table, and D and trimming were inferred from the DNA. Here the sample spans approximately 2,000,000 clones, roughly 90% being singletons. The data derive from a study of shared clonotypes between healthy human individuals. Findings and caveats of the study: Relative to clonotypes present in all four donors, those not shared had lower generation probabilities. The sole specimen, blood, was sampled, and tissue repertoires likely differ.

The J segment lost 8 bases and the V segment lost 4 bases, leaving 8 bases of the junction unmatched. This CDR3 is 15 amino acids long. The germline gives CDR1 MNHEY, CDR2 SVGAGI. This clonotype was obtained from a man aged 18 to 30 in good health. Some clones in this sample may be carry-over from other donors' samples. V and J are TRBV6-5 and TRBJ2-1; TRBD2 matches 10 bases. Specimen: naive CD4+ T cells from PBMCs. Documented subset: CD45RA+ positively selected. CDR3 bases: TGTGCCAGCAGTTCCTCTAGCGGGAGCCACCATGAGCAGTTCTTC. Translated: CASSSSSGSHHEQFF.